The following is a T cell receptor beta chain sequence with its context. Its target is not known. This entry belongs to a study of identical twins. Regarding the study as a whole: Zero-insertion analyses could be partly confounded by invariant MAIT and iNKT cells. Beta out-of-frame sequences showed weaker excess twin sharing. Out-of-frame alpha sequences shared by twins showed excess low generation probability.

TCRdb passed the 5' RACE reads through MiXCR, listing each CDR3 protein once. This sample yields around 510,000 distinct CDR3 sequences, of which more than 13% are seen a single time; approximately 0.9% belongs to the top ten. In every case, the donor was a healthy Caucasian. The same specimen was also included in a second study, on yellow fever vaccine responses in identical twins.

Specimen: CD4+ T cells sorted from blood. The receptor's source is a woman aged 18 to 35 in good health.

The CDR3 protein is CASSPRDSVASEQYF. For the CDR3, the DNA is TGTGCCAGCAGCCCGCGGGACTCAGTAGCGTCCGAGCAGTACTTC. This chain connects TRBV9 to TRBJ2-7, with TRBD2 as a possible D gene (6 bases). Germline V gives CDR1 SGDLS, CDR2 YYNGEE. There are 15 residues in the CDR3. Trimming pared 4 bases from V and 6 bases from J, leaving 20 bases between. The whole variable domain, filled in from reference TRBV9 and TRBJ2-7, reads DSGVTQTPKHLITATGQRVTLRCSPRSGDLSVYWYQQSLDQGLQFLIQYYNGEERAKGNILERFSAQQFPDLHSELNLSSLELGDSALYFCASSPRDSVASEQYFGPGTRLTVT.